This T cell receptor beta chain derives from a study of blood T cells in healthy people across ages. Germline V CDR1 and CDR2: PRHDT, FYEKMQ (reference sequence). V shed 5 bases and J 3 bases; nucleotides not matched to a gene: 9. CDR3 size: 15 residues. Primed by a sample-barcoded 5' primer and a J-beta primer mix, a second PCR proceeded for about 7 to 11 cycles. Every sample returned 2.5 million or more CDR3-containing paired-end reads. TCRdb analysed the 5' RACE reads with MiXCR anew, one entry per CDR3 protein. The sample yields over 1,500,000 distinct CDR3 sequences, around 48% seen once. No fewer than 6 million PBMCs went into each sample. This clonotype was seen a handful of times. The antigen is undetermined. Findings and caveats of the study: Diversity was higher, and naive CD4+ cells more numerous, in long-lived donors than in aged donors. Unknown donor CMV status possibly confounded expanded clonotype changes.

This clonotype was obtained from a middle-aged woman in good health. Sequencing was performed on blood. The rearrangement uses TRBV13 and TRBJ2-5; 7 positions agree with TRBD1. Here the CDR3 DNA reads TGTGCCAGCAGCGAAAGACAGGGCTTAGAAGAGACCCAGTACTTC. It specifies CASSERQGLEETQYF.